This T cell receptor (beta chain) was recorded in a study of metastatic and nonmetastatic thyroid tumors. Study information: Across peripheral blood and tumor or nodule tissue samples taken from malignant and benign thyroid patients, the repertoires were compared with one another.

TCRdb reanalyzed the PCR reads with MiXCR. The repertoire includes some 36,000 clones, 17% of them detected once, and roughly 5.6% sits in the top ten. Germline V gene lookup returns CDR1 KGHSH and CDR2 LQKENI. With termini counted, the CDR3 has 20 amino acids. Study findings and constraints: Significantly greater TCR beta diversity was reportedly found in malignant thyroid tumors than in benign nodules (in blood and tumor).

Concerning this clone: Its antigen remains unidentified. Just one base apart from a much larger clone, this may be a read error. The CDR3 end shows no conserved phenylalanine or tryptophan, and so a read error is likely. The DNA is left out, because the CDR3 cannot be placed on it with certainty; the CDR3 is given as TCRdb lists it.

Patients were all untreated before their thyroid surgery. This receptor was obtained from a male donor with papillary thyroid cancer or a benign thyroid nodule (not recorded which). Some clones in this sample may be carry-over from other donors' samples. This rearrangement joins TRBV18 to TRBJ1-3; the table names TRBD1, a call not compared with the DNA. Sequencing input: blood. The CDR3 region is CASSPLSVGTGTDSGNTVYS.